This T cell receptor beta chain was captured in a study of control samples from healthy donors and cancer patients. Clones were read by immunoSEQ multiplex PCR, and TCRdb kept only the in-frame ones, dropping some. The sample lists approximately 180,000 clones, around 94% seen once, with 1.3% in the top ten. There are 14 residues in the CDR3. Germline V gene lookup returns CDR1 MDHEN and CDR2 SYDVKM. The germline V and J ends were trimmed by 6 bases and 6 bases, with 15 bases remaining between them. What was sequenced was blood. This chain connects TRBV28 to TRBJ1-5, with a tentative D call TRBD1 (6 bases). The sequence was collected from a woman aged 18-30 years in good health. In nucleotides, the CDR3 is TGTGCCAGCAGCCTAGTACAGGGTTTTCAGCCCCAGCATTTT. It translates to CASSLVQGFQPQHF. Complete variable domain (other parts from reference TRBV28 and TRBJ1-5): DVKVTQSSRYLVKRTGEKVFLECVQDMDHENMFWYRQDPGLGLRLIYFSYDVKMKEKGDIPEGYSVSREKKERFSLILESASTNQTSMYLCASSLVQGFQPQHFGDGTRLSIL.